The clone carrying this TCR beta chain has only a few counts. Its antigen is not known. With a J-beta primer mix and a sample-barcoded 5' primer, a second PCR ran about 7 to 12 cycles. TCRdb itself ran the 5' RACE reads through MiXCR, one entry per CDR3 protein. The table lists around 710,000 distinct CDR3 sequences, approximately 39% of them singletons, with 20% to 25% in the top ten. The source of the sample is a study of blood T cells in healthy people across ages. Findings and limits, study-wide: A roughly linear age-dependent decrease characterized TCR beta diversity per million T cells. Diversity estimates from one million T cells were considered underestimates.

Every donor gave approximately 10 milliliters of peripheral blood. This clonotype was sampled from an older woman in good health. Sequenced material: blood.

The CDR3 region is CASSLGQGWDAGELFF. The CDR3 DNA is TGTGCCAGCAGCCTTGGACAGGGTTGGGACGCCGGGGAGCTGTTTTTT. This rearrangement joins TRBV9 to TRBJ2-2, with 8 bases fitting TRBD1. This CDR3 is 16 amino acids long. V lost 4 bases, J lost 6 bases, and 11 bases stayed unmatched. CDR1 is SGDLS, CDR2 YYNGEE, per germline.